The 2 T cell receptor beta chains below all came from one sample that was sequenced in a study of T-cell memory formation after mild COVID-19. TCRdb redid the calling of the 5' RACE reads with MiXCR, one entry per CDR3 protein. The sample shows a few hundred thousand distinct CDR3 sequences, 25% to 30% of them seen only once. Sequencing was carried out using PBMCs or a T cell subset sorted from them (not recorded which). These receptors all stem from an adult woman who had mild COVID-19 (a few samples of this study predate the infection). Cell type and time point are not known.

CDR3 nucleotides: TGTGCCAGCAGGACATACGATACGCAGTATTTT. Translated: CASRTYDTQYF. The V gene is TRBV3-1, the J gene TRBJ2-3; D is undetermined. The V and J ends lost 6 bases and 6 bases respectively, with 7 bases between them. Germline-derived CDR1 and CDR2 are LGHDT and YNNKEL (reference sequence). CDR3 length equals 11 residues.

The chain combines TRBV4-1 with TRBJ2-1; 9 nucleotides match TRBD1. The CDR3 loop spans 17 amino acids. After removal of 0 bases from V and 10 bases from J, the junction contained 13 bases not matched to a gene. Germline CDR1 MGHRA, CDR2 YSYEKL. CDR3 nucleotide sequence: TGCGCCAGCAGCCAAGAGGGGACAGGGCTCAGTCTCGAGGAGCAGTTCTTC. Translation gives CASSQEGTGLSLEEQFF.